The 30 T cell receptor beta chains below were found in one sample sequenced in a study of blood T cell repertoires in COVID-19. Libraries were prepared by immunoSEQ multiplex PCR; TCRdb keeps only in-frame clonotypes and omits some of them. The repertoire includes around 280,000 clones, approximately 83% of them detected once, and roughly 1.9% sits in the top ten. Sequenced input: peripheral blood. These TCRs come from a woman in her twenties or thirties who had recovered from COVID-19.

This sequence joins TRBV14 and TRBJ2-2; 9 bases fit TRBD1. The CDR3 loop spans 17 amino acids. The ends lost 5 bases at V and 4 bases at J; junction bases unmatched: 11. CDR1 is SGHDN and CDR2 is FVKESK in the germline V gene. The CDR3 DNA sequence: TGTGCCAGCAGCGCCTACACCGGGACAGGGTCCACCGGGGAGCTGTTTTTT. Translated: CASSAYTGTGSTGELFF.

The sample holds one count of this clone. V gene TRBV7-2 combines with J gene TRBJ2-4; 8 bases map to TRBD2. V shed 5 bases, J shed 3 bases, and the junction held 15 bases outside the gene matches. The CDR3 runs to 18 residues. The germline CDR1 and CDR2 sequences are SGHTA and FQGNSA. CDR3: CASSPGGWAGGYKNIQYF. The CDR3 DNA is TGTGCCAGCAGCCCCGGGGGTTGGGCGGGAGGATACAAAAACATTCAGTACTTC.

The gene calls are TRBV6-1 and TRBJ1-2, with TRBD1 as a possible D gene (6 bases). Trimming shortened V by 3 bases and J by 2 bases, and 10 bases separated the two germline ends. The CDR3 runs 14 residues. CDR1 and CDR2 (germline): MNHNS, SASEGT. The CDR3 loop is CASSEPDRNYGYTF. DNA for the CDR3: TGTGCCAGCAGTGAGCCGGACAGAAACTATGGCTACACCTTC.

The chain combines TRBV5-6 with TRBJ2-7; 7 positions agree with TRBD1. CDR1 is SGHDT, CDR2 YYEEEE, per germline. The CDR3 totals 14 residues. After removal of 4 bases from V and 2 bases from J, the junction contained 6 bases not matched to a gene. CDR3 loop: CASSHEQGPYEQYF. The CDR3 DNA is TGTGCCAGCAGCCACGAACAGGGGCCCTACGAGCAGTACTTC.

The chain links TRBV6-2 or TRBV6-3 to TRBJ2-5; 7 bases map to TRBD1. The V segment lost 3 bases and the J segment 5 bases; nucleotides outside the gene matches: 3. The CDR3 spans 13 residues. CDR1 and CDR2 (germline): MNHEY, SVGEGT. The CDR3 reads CASSYPDRETQYF. The CDR3 DNA sequence: TGTGCCAGCAGTTATCCGGACAGGGAGACCCAGTACTTC.

The chain combines TRBV7-9 with TRBJ1-5; D perhaps matches TRBD1 (5 bases). Trimming removed 4 bases from V and 8 bases from J, with 18 bases in between. Germline V CDR1 and CDR2: SEHNR, FQNEAQ (reference sequence). CDR3 length: 15 amino acids. The CDR3 sequence is CASSSLGLGSEPQHF. The CDR3 DNA is TGTGCCAGCAGCTCACTGGGACTCGGCTCGGAGCCCCAGCATTTT.

The rearrangement uses TRBV29-1 and TRBJ1-2; D is uncertain. CDR1 SQVTM and CDR2 ANQGSEA come from the germline V gene. CDR3 length: 11 amino acids. Trimming left V 4 bases short and J 2 bases short, with 5 bases between. Here the CDR3 reads CSVAVNYGYTF. The DNA of the CDR3 is TGCAGCGTTGCGGTGAACTATGGCTACACCTTC.

The chain couples TRBV9 to TRBJ2-7, with D maybe TRBD1 (6 bases). V shed 4 bases and J shed 0 bases, with 17 bases lying between them. The germline V gene has CDR1 SGDLS and CDR2 YYNGEE. The CDR3 extends over 16 amino acids. The CDR3 sequence is CASSPRAGTPSYEQYF. CDR3 sequence (DNA): TGTGCCAGCAGCCCGAGGGCAGGGACACCCTCCTACGAGCAGTACTTC.

The chain joins TRBV5-5 to TRBJ1-2; 10 nucleotides align to TRBD1. The CDR3 extends over 16 amino acids. The J segment lost 7 bases and the V segment lost 4 bases, leaving 13 bases of the junction unmatched. The V gene's germline CDR1 is SGHKS and CDR2 YYEKEE (reference sequence). For the CDR3, the DNA is TGTGCCAGCAGCCGCCCCCTCGACAGGGGGCTTGGTGGCTACACCTTC. Amino acids: CASSRPLDRGLGGYTF.

The rearrangement links TRBV30 to TRBJ1-2; 11 bases are a match to TRBD1. This CDR3 spans 14 amino acids. CDR1 is GTSNPN and CDR2 is SVGIG in the germline V gene (reference sequence). V was clipped by 5 bases and J by 8 bases; unmatched bases: 10. The CDR3 DNA follows: TGTGCCTGGGACGGGACAGGGGGGATGGGCGGCTACACCTTC. Its protein is CAWDGTGGMGGYTF.

The chain is built from TRBV7-9 and TRBJ2-7, with 7 bases fitting TRBD2. This CDR3 region has 15 residues. Germline V lookup: CDR1 SEHNR, CDR2 FQNEAQ (reference sequence). V lost 3 bases to trimming and J lost 0 bases; unmatched junction nucleotides: 5. The CDR3 region has the DNA TGTGCCAGCAGCTTGGGGGGGTACCTCTCCTACGAGCAGTACTTC. Protein product: CASSLGGYLSYEQYF.

The chain is built from TRBV19 and TRBJ1-2; 10 nucleotides match TRBD1. The CDR3 has 16 amino acids. Germline loops: CDR1 LNHDA, CDR2 SQIVND (reference sequence). J was trimmed by 13 bases and V by 4 bases; bases with no gene match: 18. The CDR3 DNA follows: TGTGCCAGTAGTACCCGTTGGGGACAGGGGTTACCCCCCGCCACCTTC. This gives the protein CASSTRWGQGLPPATF.

The J gene is TRBJ2-2, the V gene TRBV5-1, with TRBD2 identical over 8 bases. There are 16 residues in the CDR3. V was pared by 2 bases and J by 1 base, with 4 bases of the junction left unmatched. Germline-derived CDR1 and CDR2 are SGHRS and YFSETQ. This CDR3 reads CASSFTAGENTGELFF. CDR3 DNA sequence: TGCGCCAGCAGCTTCACAGCGGGAGAGAACACCGGGGAGCTGTTTTTT.

The CDR3 sequence is CAWGEEKTQYF. DNA of the CDR3: TGTGCCTGGGGGGAGGAAAAGACCCAGTACTTC. The chain is built from TRBV30 and TRBJ2-5; D may be TRBD2 (6 bases). Germline V gene lookup returns CDR1 GTSNPN and CDR2 SVGIG (reference sequence). Trimming cost V 5 bases and J 6 bases, with 10 bases left between them. This CDR3 has 11 amino acids.

The chain joins TRBV7-6 to TRBJ2-1, with D maybe TRBD1 (5 bases). Looked up from germline, CDR1 is SGHVS and CDR2 is FNYEAQ. Trimming removed 2 bases at V and 7 bases at J, with 15 bases between. The CDR3 sequence is 15 residues long. The CDR3 protein is CASSLIVGRENEQFF. The CDR3 coding sequence is TGTGCCAGCAGCTTAATCGTCGGCAGGGAAAATGAGCAGTTCTTC. Together with reference TRBV7-6 and TRBJ2-1, the CDR3 gives the full variable domain: GAGVSQSPRYKVTKRGQDVALRCDPISGHVSLYWYRQALGQGPEFLTYFNYEAQQDKSGLPNDRFSAERPEGSISTLTIQRTEQRDSAMYRCASSLIVGRENEQFFGPGTRLTVL.

The genes are TRBV6-5 and TRBJ2-7; 9 bases agree with TRBD1. Germline CDR1 and CDR2: MNHEY and SVGAGI. CDR3 length equals 15 residues. After removal of 0 bases from V and 5 bases from J, the junction contained 5 bases not matched to a gene. As DNA, the CDR3 is TGTGCCAGCAGTTACTCTGGGACAGGGCCTCACGAGCAGTACTTC. This codes for CASSYSGTGPHEQYF.

This clone has just one count. The chain has TRBV29-1 and TRBJ1-2; D possibly corresponds to TRBD1 (6 bases). Trimming took off 6 bases at V and 4 bases at J, with 15 bases between the two ends. In germline, CDR1 is SQVTM, CDR2 ANQGSEA. This CDR3 contains 13 residues. The chain's CDR3 is CSVQGSLGYGYTF. The CDR3 DNA sequence: TGCAGCGTCCAGGGGTCTTTAGGCTATGGCTACACCTTC.

CDR3 DNA sequence: TGTGCCAGCTCACCAACGGGGGTTAATTCACCCCTCCACTTT. This codes for CASSPTGVNSPLHF. The chain recombines TRBV18 with TRBJ1-6; D is possibly TRBD1 (5 bases). In germline, CDR1 is KGHSH, CDR2 LQKENI. Trimming cost V 2 bases and J 6 bases, with 8 bases left between them. The CDR3 is 14 amino acids.

V is TRBV7-2 and J is TRBJ2-1; 7 bases agree with TRBD2. Germline lookup yields CDR1 SGHTA and CDR2 FQGNSA. CDR3 length: 13 amino acids. Unmatched junction bases numbered 9, after V lost 3 bases and J lost 13 bases. The CDR3 sequence: CASSFTGGGSQFF. CDR3 coding DNA: TGTGCCAGCAGCTTCACGGGAGGCGGATCTCAGTTCTTC.

V usage is TRBV4-1 and J usage is TRBJ2-5; tentatively, D is TRBD1 (6 bases). Germline CDR1 is MGHRA and CDR2 is YSYEKL. With 0 bases removed from V and 5 bases from J, the gap between germline ends came to 13 bases. CDR3 length equals 15 residues. The DNA of the CDR3 is TGCGCCAGCAGCCAAGATATCGACAGGCTGGAGACCCAGTACTTC. Protein product: CASSQDIDRLETQYF.

The chain uses TRBV12-3 or TRBV12-4 and TRBJ2-7, with D unresolved. Trimming pared 6 bases from V and 0 bases from J, leaving 9 bases between. The CDR3 runs 13 residues. CDR3 in amino acids: CASRVKASYEQYF. For the CDR3, the DNA is TGTGCCAGCAGGGTTAAAGCCTCCTACGAGCAGTACTTC.

The rearrangement uses TRBV18 and TRBJ1-2; D remains unclear. CDR1 and CDR2 from the germline V gene are KGHSH and LQKENI. The CDR3 sequence is 14 residues long. V lost 6 bases, J lost 6 bases, and 17 bases lay in between. The CDR3 region is CASSLGDGRDGYTF. In DNA, the CDR3 is TGTGCCAGCTCCCTGGGCGACGGGAGGGATGGCTACACCTTC.

The chain employs TRBV5-6 and TRBJ2-3; weak D call: TRBD2 (6 bases). The CDR3 is 15 residues long. Deletions cut 6 bases from V and 4 bases from J, with 18 bases between. CDR1 is SGHDT, CDR2 YYEEEE, per germline. CDR3: CASNPFGSWSDTQYF. The CDR3 DNA follows: TGTGCCAGCAACCCTTTCGGGAGTTGGTCAGATACGCAGTATTTT.

The chain employs TRBV27 and TRBJ1-3; TRBD1 matches at 7 bases. V shed 5 bases, J shed 0 bases, and the junction held 4 bases outside the gene matches. The germline V gene encodes CDR1 MNHEY and CDR2 SMNVEV (reference sequence). The CDR3 contains 15 residues. CDR3 DNA: TGTGCCAGCAGTGCCTGGACAGGCTCTGGAAACACCATATATTTT. This sequence encodes CASSAWTGSGNTIYF.

This chain connects TRBV27 to TRBJ2-1; 10 bases are shared with TRBD2. V was clipped by 3 bases and J by 7 bases; unmatched bases: 6. Per the germline V gene, CDR1 is MNHEY and CDR2 is SMNVEV (reference sequence). The CDR3 is 15 residues long. DNA of the CDR3: TGTGCCAGCAGTTTTCTAGCGGGAGTAGTTAATGAGCAGTTCTTC. This sequence encodes CASSFLAGVVNEQFF.

The J gene is TRBJ1-4, the V gene TRBV7-9; 12 nucleotides match TRBD1. This CDR3 region has 15 residues. The V gene's germline CDR1 is SEHNR and CDR2 FQNEAQ (reference sequence). The trim removed 6 bases at V and 8 bases at J, leaving 7 bases unmatched. The CDR3 sequence: CASRPPGQGAEKLFF. The CDR3 DNA reads TGTGCCAGCAGGCCTCCGGGACAGGGGGCCGAAAAACTGTTTTTT.

J is TRBJ2-2 and V is TRBV4-1; 13 nucleotides match TRBD2. Germline V gene lookup returns CDR1 MGHRA and CDR2 YSYEKL. The CDR3 length is 18 residues. Unmatched junction bases numbered 7, after V lost 1 base and J lost 5 bases. The CDR3 DNA is TGCGCCAGCAGCCAAGGTTTGGTGGGACTAGCGGGGACCGGGGAGCTGTTTTTT. Protein product: CASSQGLVGLAGTGELFF.

The chain links TRBV19 to TRBJ1-2; D gene ambiguous. Deletions cut 3 bases from V and 1 base from J, with 9 bases between. The germline V gene has CDR1 LNHDA and CDR2 SQIVND (reference sequence). The CDR3 length is 14 residues. CDR3 sequence reads: CASSIAGVNYGYTF. CDR3 sequence (DNA): TGTGCCAGTAGTATTGCGGGAGTTAACTATGGCTACACCTTC.

The V gene is TRBV5-5, the J gene TRBJ2-3, with TRBD1 matching over 9 bases. Germline trimming cut 1 base from V and 4 bases from J; bases unmatched to any gene: 10. The germline V gene encodes CDR1 SGHKS and CDR2 YYEKEE (reference sequence). The length of the CDR3 is 17 residues. Here the CDR3 reads CASSLSTGGAIADTQYF. Written as DNA, the CDR3 is TGTGCCAGCAGCTTGTCGACAGGGGGTGCGATCGCAGATACGCAGTATTTT.

The V and J genes are TRBV11-2 and TRBJ2-7; 7 nucleotides agree with TRBD1. Germline assignment: CDR1 SGHAT and CDR2 FQNNGV. The CDR3 is made up of 13 amino acids. J was trimmed by 2 bases and V by 6 bases; bases with no gene match: 4. The CDR3 DNA is TGTGCCAGCAGGCGCGGACAGGCCTACGAGCAGTACTTC. This translates into CASRRGQAYEQYF.